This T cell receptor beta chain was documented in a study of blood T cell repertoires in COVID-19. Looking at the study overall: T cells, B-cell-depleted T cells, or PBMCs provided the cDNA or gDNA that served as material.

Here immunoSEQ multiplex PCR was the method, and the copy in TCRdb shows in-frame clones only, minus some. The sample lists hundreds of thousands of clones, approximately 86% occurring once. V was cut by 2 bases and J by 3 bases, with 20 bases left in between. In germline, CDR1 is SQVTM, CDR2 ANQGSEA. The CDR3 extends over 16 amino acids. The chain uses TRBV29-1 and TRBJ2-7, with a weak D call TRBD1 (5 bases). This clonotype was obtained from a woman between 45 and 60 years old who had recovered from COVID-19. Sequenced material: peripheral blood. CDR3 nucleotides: TGCAGCGTTGAACTACCAGGACACTCACTAAACTACGAGCAGTACTTC. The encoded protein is CSVELPGHSLNYEQYF.